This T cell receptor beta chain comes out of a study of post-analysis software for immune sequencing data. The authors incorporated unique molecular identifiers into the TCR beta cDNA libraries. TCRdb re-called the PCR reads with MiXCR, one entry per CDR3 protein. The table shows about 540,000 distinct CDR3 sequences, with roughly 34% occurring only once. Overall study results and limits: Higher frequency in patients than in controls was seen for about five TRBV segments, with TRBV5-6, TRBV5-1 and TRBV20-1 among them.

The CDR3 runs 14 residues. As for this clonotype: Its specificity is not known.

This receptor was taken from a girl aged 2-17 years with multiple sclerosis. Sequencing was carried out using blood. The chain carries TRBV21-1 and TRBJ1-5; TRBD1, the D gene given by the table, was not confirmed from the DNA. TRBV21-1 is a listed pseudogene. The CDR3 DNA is TGTGCCAGCAGCCGGGGACATAGCAATCAGCCCCAGCATTTT. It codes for CASSRGHSNQPQHF.